This note documents a single TCR beta chain sequence. The antigen remains unidentified. This entry is derived from a study of beta chain features in type 1 diabetes. Whole-study context: The examined sorted cells totaled under 120 million across samples. Points from the study as a whole: Moderate but significant shortening of TCRB CDR3s was recorded in all four CD4+ subsets from Type 1 diabetes patients. Whatever favoring of shorter templates PCR might show would apply equally to patients and controls.

Germline assignment: CDR1 LNHNV and CDR2 YYDKDF (reference sequence). There are 13 residues in the CDR3. V was clipped by 8 bases and J by 4 bases; unmatched bases: 5. The authors reverse transcribed all of the isolated RNA, so sequencing captured expressed TCRB transcripts. Clones were sequenced by immunoSEQ multiplex PCR, and TCRdb holds only the in-frame ones, with some missing. This sample has approximately 270,000 clones; roughly an eighth occur once, and the top ten carry approximately 0.015%. The chain uses TRBV15 and TRBJ2-1; 7 bases map to TRBD1. The receptor's source is a man between 25 and 39 years old with type 1 diabetes. The sequencing input was naive CD4+ T cells from blood. The CDR3 region is CATRDRAYNEQFF. The CDR3 DNA reads as TGTGCCACCCGAGACAGGGCGTACAATGAGCAGTTCTTC.